The clone carrying this T cell receptor beta chain has a handful of counts. Its antigen remains unidentified. Sample treatment: roughly 10-day PBMC culture with coronavirus spike peptide pools or control peptides (ViraFEST assay). These data belong to a study of vaccination and CD4 T cells after COVID-19. The assay that was used to sequence DNA from cultured CD4+ T cells was the Oncomine TCR Beta short-read assay. TCRdb reanalysed the PCR reads using MiXCR and keeps one entry per CDR3 protein. The data hold some 13,000 distinct CDR3 sequences, with 30% to 35% observed a single time. V was pared by 6 bases and J by 6 bases, with 15 bases between. CDR3 length: 15 amino acids. Germline V gene data show CDR1 as LNHDA and CDR2 as SQIVND (reference sequence).

The gene calls are TRBV19 and TRBJ1-6; possible D gene TRBD1, 5 bases. The sequence came from a human donor who had recovered from COVID-19. The sample was CD4+ T cells from blood, cultured in vitro. CDR3 region: CASRPETGSNSPLHF. CDR3 coding DNA: TGTGCCAGTAGGCCAGAAACAGGATCTAATTCACCCCTCCACTTT.